This T cell receptor (beta chain) was sequenced for a study of blood T cell repertoires in COVID-19. Study overall: Samples came from the United States, Italy and Spain, spanning acute and convalescent COVID-19. In each case, the material was cDNA or gDNA derived from T cells, B-cell-depleted T cells, or PBMCs.

As processed by the authors: Amplification from reference gene primers served as the basis for estimated nucleated cell counts. Profiling relied on immunoSEQ multiplex PCR, and the TCRdb table lists in-frame clones only, not all of them. Clonal size and the V and J genes are those of that table, whereas D and trimming came from the DNA. The sample carries 130,000 or so clones, over 75% recorded once. The TCR originated in a human donor in a cohort sampled during active COVID-19. Sample: peripheral blood.

CDR3 sequence reads: CSVMDREYYGYTF. In DNA, the CDR3 is TGCAGCGTCATGGACAGGGAGTACTATGGCTACACCTTC. J is TRBJ1-2 and V is TRBV29-1; 8 positions agree with TRBD1. Germline CDR1 is SQVTM and CDR2 is ANQGSEA. The CDR3 runs to 13 residues. Trimming took 6 bases from V and 3 from J; bases not matched to a gene: 6.